The T cell receptor (beta chain) described here comes from a study of vaccination and CD4 T cells after COVID-19. Study observations and caveats: Looking at convalescent patients, 304 of their 307 vaccine-specific clones were spike mono-reactive.

The Oncomine TCR Beta short-read assay generated sequence data from the DNA of cultured CD4+ T cells. Genomic DNA from cultured CD4+ T cells was extracted. TCRdb itself ran the PCR reads through MiXCR, one entry per CDR3 protein. This table holds some 21,000 distinct CDR3 sequences, roughly 50% found once. This clonotype was picked up a small number of times. Its antigen remains unknown. Stated time point: late sampling 161 to 241 days after vaccination in a few convalescent patients. The treatment here: roughly ten-day PBMC culture with coronavirus spike peptide pools or control peptides (ViraFEST assay). Germline V gene lookup returns CDR1 SGHTA and CDR2 FQGNSA. The CDR3 spans 13 residues. V was pared by 5 bases and J by 4 bases, with 12 bases between.

The rearrangement links TRBV7-2 to TRBJ2-7; the D is unclear. The clonotype was recovered from a human donor who had recovered from COVID-19. Here the sequenced sample was CD4+ T cells from blood, cultured in vitro, taken about 7 months after SARS-CoV-2 vaccination. The CDR3 bases are TGTGCCAGCAGCCCCCAGTATGCTTACGAGCAGTACTTC. It specifies CASSPQYAYEQYF.